Listed here are 8 T cell receptor beta chains from one sample, sequenced in a study of OX40 agonist ivuxolimab in advanced cancers. Libraries were prepared by immunoSEQ multiplex PCR; TCRdb keeps only in-frame clonotypes and omits some of them. Here the sample spans some 64,000 clones, approximately 90% being singletons. Sample: CD4+ or CD8+ T cells sorted from blood, taken in a trial of the OX40 agonist ivuxolimab. The source is an adult with an advanced solid tumor such as melanoma, head and neck, liver or kidney cancer.

This clone was seen just once. As DNA, the CDR3 is TGTGCCAGCAGCCAAGGATCCAGGTTTAATTACGAGCAGTACTTC. Amino acid sequence: CASSQGSRFNYEQYF. The rearrangement uses TRBV14 and TRBJ2-7; D is uncertain. The V gene lost 1 base and the J gene lost 4 bases, with 14 bases spanning the gap. Germline V gene data show CDR1 as SGHDN and CDR2 as FVKESK. The CDR3 is made up of 15 amino acids. The full variable domain, with the rest looked up from reference TRBV14 and TRBJ2-7, is EAGVTQFPSHSVIEKGQTVTLRCDPISGHDNLYWYRRVMGKEIKFLLHFVKESKQDESGMPNNRFLAERTGGTYSTLKVQPAELEDSGVYFCASSQGSRFNYEQYFGPGTRLTVT.

This chain links TRBV28 with TRBJ1-5; D not certain. Trimming cost V 7 bases and J 0 bases, with 13 bases left between them. This CDR3 comprises 15 residues. Looked up from germline, CDR1 is MDHEN and CDR2 is SYDVKM. In DNA form, the CDR3 reads TGTGCCAGCATTTCGACGTATCATAGCAATCAGCCCCAGCATTTT. This encodes CASISTYHSNQPQHF. Together with reference TRBV28 and TRBJ1-5, the CDR3 gives the full variable domain: DVKVTQSSRYLVKRTGEKVFLECVQDMDHENMFWYRQDPGLGLRLIYFSYDVKMKEKGDIPEGYSVSREKKERFSLILESASTNQTSMYLCASISTYHSNQPQHFGDGTRLSIL.

This sequence joins TRBV28 and TRBJ1-3, with TRBD1 matching 7 bases. This CDR3 spans 15 amino acids. Germline V CDR1 and CDR2: MDHEN, SYDVKM. J was trimmed by 2 bases and V by 6 bases; bases with no gene match: 7. Written as DNA, the CDR3 is TGTGCCAGCAGAATAACAGGGGCTACTGGAAACACCATATATTTT. Its protein product is CASRITGATGNTIYF.

V usage is TRBV28 and J usage is TRBJ1-5; D is uncertain. Trimming shortened V by 6 bases and J by 0 bases, and 12 bases separated the two germline ends. The CDR3 contains 15 residues. Germline loops: CDR1 MDHEN, CDR2 SYDVKM. The CDR3 spells CASSSFEVSNQPQHF. In DNA form, the CDR3 reads TGTGCCAGCAGCTCCTTTGAGGTTAGCAATCAGCCCCAGCATTTT. Using reference TRBV28 and TRBJ1-5 for the parts outside the CDR3, the full variable domain is DVKVTQSSRYLVKRTGEKVFLECVQDMDHENMFWYRQDPGLGLRLIYFSYDVKMKEKGDIPEGYSVSREKKERFSLILESASTNQTSMYLCASSSFEVSNQPQHFGDGTRLSIL.

V is TRBV7-3 and J is TRBJ2-3; D is undetermined. This CDR3 spans 15 amino acids. Trimming removed 5 bases from V and 1 base from J, with 13 bases in between. Per the germline V gene, CDR1 is SGHTA and CDR2 is FQGTGA. The CDR3 region is CASSPVSPGTDTQYF. The CDR3 DNA follows: TGTGCCAGCAGCCCCGTAAGCCCCGGCACAGATACGCAGTATTTT.

The gene calls are TRBV5-4 and TRBJ2-1; the D is unclear. V lost 5 bases, J lost 9 bases, and 12 bases lay in between. Germline CDR1 and CDR2: SGHNT and YYREEE (reference sequence). The CDR3 totals 12 residues. The CDR3 nucleotides read TGTGCCAGCAGTTCCCCCGAAGGTGAGCAGTTCTTC. Encoded protein: CASSSPEGEQFF.

V usage is TRBV6-5 and J usage is TRBJ1-1; D gene uncertain. The germline V gene encodes CDR1 MNHEY and CDR2 SVGAGI. The length of the CDR3 is 12 residues. V lost 2 bases, J lost 9 bases, and 10 bases lay in between. CDR3 in DNA: TGTGCCAGCAGTTACGACACAGTCAAAGCTTTCTTT. Amino acid sequence: CASSYDTVKAFF.

The rearrangement uses TRBV6-5 and TRBJ2-1; a weak D match, TRBD2 (6 bases). The CDR3 is 14 residues long. Germline CDR1 is MNHEY and CDR2 is SVGAGI. Trimming shortened V by 5 bases and J by 6 bases, and 14 bases separated the two germline ends. The CDR3 bases are TGTGCCAGCAGTATCCTTTTGGGGGGCAATGAGCAGTTCTTC. It encodes CASSILLGGNEQFF.